This T cell receptor (beta chain) was recovered during a study of CXCR3-negative and CXCR3-positive naive CD8 T cells. General observations from the study: TRB CDR3s were more hydrophobic in CXCR3-positive than in CXCR3-negative naive cells. From TRB CDR3 properties, TCR strength was inferred; surface CD5 did not differ between naive subsets. Within a donor, both naive subsets shared TRBV-TRBJ usage, unlike memory cells.

Through 5' RACE with UMI labels, the TRB cDNA libraries were prepared. With the 5' RACE reads reprocessed, TCRdb shows one record per CDR3 protein and no DNA. The sample totals about 130,000 distinct CDR3 sequences. Researchers reported sorting every CD8+ T cell subset in triplicate, under 350,000 cells per sort. On this clonotype: Its antigen is unknown.

The CDR3 is 13 residues long. The germline V gene encodes CDR1 SEHNR and CDR2 FQNEAQ (reference sequence). This clonotype was obtained from a human donor in good health. Some clones in this sample may be carry-over from other donors' samples. The V gene is TRBV7-9, the J gene TRBJ2-7; TCRdb reports TRBD2, a call that lacks DNA to check it against. The sequenced sample consisted of naive CXCR3+ CD8+ T cells from blood. Subset of the sample: CD45RO-CCR7+CD27+CD95- naive CD8+ T cells expressing CXCR3 (TNR3+). CDR3 sequence reads: CASSPVDNYEQYF.